A single sample gave rise to the 21 T cell receptor beta chains below, sequenced in a study of blood T cell repertoires in COVID-19. Some clones are missing from TCRdb's copy, which holds only in-frame ones; the method was immunoSEQ multiplex PCR. The repertoire holds 180,000 or so clones, 85% to 90% seen once, with approximately 11% in the top ten. The sequencing input was peripheral blood. These receptors originate from a woman aged 55 to 70 with COVID-19, enrolled during active disease.

This clone was found once. The chain couples TRBV6-5 to TRBJ2-7, with 10 bases fitting TRBD2. Trimming took 5 bases from V and 2 from J; bases not matched to a gene: 6. The germline CDR1 and CDR2 sequences are MNHEY and SVGAGI. This CDR3 is 15 amino acids long. CDR3 residues: CASSILSGRAYEQYF. In nucleotides, the CDR3 is TGTGCCAGCAGTATCCTAAGCGGGAGGGCCTACGAGCAGTACTTC.

V and J are TRBV7-2 and TRBJ2-6; D might be TRBD1 (5 bases). The CDR3 is made up of 15 amino acids. CDR1 is SGHTA, CDR2 FQGNSA, per germline. Trimming stripped 2 bases from V and 3 bases from J, with 8 bases between. Written as DNA, the CDR3 is TGTGCCAGCAGCTTACAGGGTCTTGGGGCCAACGTCCTGACTTTC. This encodes CASSLQGLGANVLTF.

V and J are TRBV11-2 and TRBJ1-5, with TRBD1 matching over 7 bases. Germline CDR1 reads SGHAT; CDR2 reads FQNNGV. CDR3 length: 14 residues. V lost 3 bases, J lost 5 bases, and 4 bases stayed unmatched. The CDR3 DNA reads TGTGCCAGCAGCTTTAATCAGGGGGATCAGCCCCAGCATTTT. Encoded protein: CASSFNQGDQPQHF.

The chain uses TRBV4-1 and TRBJ1-6; 7 bases agree with TRBD1. There are 13 residues in the CDR3. V dropped 1 base and J dropped 10; count of bases not matched to a gene: 1. Germline loops: CDR1 MGHRA, CDR2 YSYEKL. CDR3 DNA: TGCGCCAGCAGCCAAGGACAGGGCTCACCCCTCCACTTT. The encoded protein is CASSQGQGSPLHF.

The V call is TRBV5-1, the J call TRBJ2-7, with D tentatively TRBD1 (6 bases). The germline CDR1 and CDR2 sequences are SGHRS and YFSETQ. Trimming stripped 4 bases from V and 4 bases from J, with 18 bases between. The CDR3 is 15 amino acids. CDR3: CASSQQPWTDYEQYF. The CDR3 bases are TGCGCCAGCAGCCAGCAGCCCTGGACAGATTACGAGCAGTACTTC. Full variable domain (remainder filled in from reference TRBV5-1 and TRBJ2-7): KAGVTQTPRYLIKTRGQQVTLSCSPISGHRSVSWYQQTPGQGLQFLFEYFSETQRNKGNFPGRFSGRQFSNSRSEMNVSTLELGDSALYLCASSQQPWTDYEQYFGPGTRLTVT.

This chain links TRBV7-6 with TRBJ2-7; 8 bases line up with TRBD1. The junction had 15 bases not matched to a gene; V was cut back by 1 base and J by 1 base. Germline loops: CDR1 SGHVS, CDR2 FNYEAQ. The CDR3 totals 19 residues. This chain's CDR3 is CASSLVSTTLGTGSYEQYF. CDR3 DNA sequence: TGTGCCAGCAGCTTAGTATCAACCACTCTCGGGACAGGATCCTACGAGCAGTACTTC.

This chain uses TRBV6-2 or TRBV6-3 with TRBJ1-5; 8 positions match TRBD1. V dropped 2 bases and J dropped 11; count of bases not matched to a gene: 8. Germline CDR1 is MNHEY and CDR2 is SVGEGT. The length of the CDR3 is 14 residues. In DNA, the CDR3 is TGTGCCAGCAGTTACAGGACAGGGTACGAGGCCCAGCATTTT. It is translated as CASSYRTGYEAQHF.

The chain couples TRBV28 to TRBJ2-7; a possible D gene is TRBD2 (6 bases). CDR3 size: 15 residues. The V end was cut by 5 bases, the J end by 0 bases, with 14 bases between. Looked up from germline, CDR1 is MDHEN and CDR2 is SYDVKM. The CDR3 DNA is TGTGCCAGCAGTAGGCGGGGATACCCCTCCTACGAGCAGTACTTC. It encodes CASSRRGYPSYEQYF.

The V and J genes are TRBV18 and TRBJ2-7; D is possibly TRBD1 (6 bases). This CDR3 comprises 12 residues. The V end lost 5 bases, the J end lost 5 bases, and 10 bases lay between the germline ends. Germline CDR1 is KGHSH and CDR2 is LQKENI. The CDR3 bases are TGTGCCAGCTCAACAGGGTCCAACGAGCAGTACTTC. Its translation: CASSTGSNEQYF.

V usage is TRBV9 and J usage is TRBJ2-1, with a tentative D call TRBD2 (5 bases). Trimming stripped 4 bases from V and 2 bases from J, with 13 bases between. Germline lookup yields CDR1 SGDLS and CDR2 YYNGEE. This CDR3 has 15 amino acids. CDR3 coding DNA: TGTGCCAGCAGCCCTCAAGCGGTACCCTACAATGAGCAGTTCTTC. Translating it yields CASSPQAVPYNEQFF.

This chain connects TRBV5-6 to TRBJ2-1, with TRBD1 matching over 7 bases. The CDR3 is made up of 16 amino acids. The germline CDR1 and CDR2 sequences are SGHDT and YYEEEE. With 1 base clipped from V and 4 bases from J, the junction kept 8 bases outside the gene matches. The CDR3 is CASSLLDRTPYNEQFF. CDR3 sequence (DNA): TGTGCCAGCAGCTTGTTGGACAGGACTCCTTACAATGAGCAGTTCTTC.

This clone came up once. The chain is built from TRBV19 and TRBJ2-5; D perhaps matches TRBD1 (6 bases). V lost 1 base to trimming and J lost 4 bases, with 7 bases between them. CDR1 and CDR2 (germline): LNHDA, SQIVND (reference sequence). This CDR3 is built from 13 residues. CDR3 bases: TGTGCCAGTAGTATAGTGGGGGCAGAGACCCAGTACTTC. Its protein is CASSIVGAETQYF. Full variable domain (missing parts from reference TRBV19 and TRBJ2-5): DGGITQSPKYLFRKEGQNVTLSCEQNLNHDAMYWYRQDPGQGLRLIYYSQIVNDFQKGDIAEGYSVSREKKESFPLTVTSAQKNPTAFYLCASSIVGAETQYFGPGTRLLVL.

This chain links TRBV7-2 with TRBJ2-4, with unresolved D. CDR1 and CDR2 (germline): SGHTA, FQGNSA. Trimming left V 0 bases short and J 5 bases short, with 8 bases between. This CDR3 contains 14 residues. CDR3 nucleotides: TGTGCCAGCAGCTTAGCGCTAATCCAAAACATTCAGTACTTC. It encodes CASSLALIQNIQYF.

This clone was found a few times. The genes are TRBV11-2 and TRBJ1-1; D is possibly TRBD1 (5 bases). The CDR3 extends over 14 amino acids. Per the germline V gene, CDR1 is SGHAT and CDR2 is FQNNGV. Trimming left V 3 bases short and J 3 bases short, with 11 bases between. CDR3 region: CASSFTGRDTEAFF. CDR3 nucleotide sequence: TGTGCCAGCAGCTTTACAGGACGCGACACTGAAGCTTTCTTT.

The table lists this clone with a few counts. This rearrangement joins TRBV15 to TRBJ2-1, with TRBD2 matching 7 bases. The CDR3 sequence is 15 residues long. The trim removed 4 bases at V and 1 base at J, leaving 4 bases unmatched. The germline gives CDR1 LNHNV, CDR2 YYDKDF (reference sequence). The CDR3 protein is CATSTSGLSYNEQFF. The CDR3 region has the DNA TGTGCCACCAGCACGTCGGGACTATCCTACAATGAGCAGTTCTTC.

V usage is TRBV6-1 and J usage is TRBJ2-1, with 9 bases identical to TRBD1. J was trimmed by 2 bases and V by 4 bases; bases with no gene match: 6. Germline V gives CDR1 MNHNS, CDR2 SASEGT. This CDR3 has 16 amino acids. The DNA of the CDR3 is TGTGCCAGCAGTGCAACAGGGGGCAACCCCTACAATGAGCAGTTCTTC. Translated, it gives CASSATGGNPYNEQFF.

The rearrangement links TRBV28 to TRBJ2-1; 11 nucleotides match TRBD2. The V and J ends lost 3 bases and 7 bases, in that order; junction bases with no gene match: 11. Per the germline V gene, CDR1 is MDHEN and CDR2 is SYDVKM. The CDR3 is 17 residues long. The CDR3 spells CASSFGDGLAGSNEQFF. The CDR3 coding sequence is TGTGCCAGCAGTTTTGGGGATGGACTAGCGGGCTCTAATGAGCAGTTCTTC.

V is TRBV4-3 and J is TRBJ1-1; no definite D call. Germline-derived CDR1 and CDR2 are LGHNA and YSLEER. V lost 3 bases and J 3 bases, leaving 11 bases between the germline ends. CDR3 length: 14 amino acids. Here the CDR3 reads CASSQSGSDTEAFF. DNA for the CDR3: TGCGCCAGCAGCCAGTCAGGCTCAGACACTGAAGCTTTCTTT.

This chain joins TRBV6-2 or TRBV6-3 and TRBJ2-1, with 13 positions matching TRBD2. The CDR3 has 15 residues. With 4 bases clipped from V and 6 bases from J, the junction kept 3 bases outside the gene matches. Germline assignment: CDR1 MNHEY and CDR2 SVGEGT. CDR3 sequence: CASSFGTSGANEQFF. CDR3 nucleotide sequence: TGTGCCAGCAGTTTCGGGACTAGCGGGGCCAATGAGCAGTTCTTC.

The chain recombines TRBV29-1 with TRBJ2-7; 11 bases agree with TRBD1. CDR1 and CDR2 from the germline V gene are SQVTM and ANQGSEA. V shed 5 bases, J shed 2 bases, and the junction held 5 bases outside the gene matches. This CDR3 spans 14 amino acids. The CDR3 loop is CSVRTGQGAYEQYF. In DNA, the CDR3 is TGCAGCGTTCGTACGGGACAGGGGGCCTACGAGCAGTACTTC.

This chain connects TRBV7-9 to TRBJ1-5; D unclear. The germline CDR1 and CDR2 sequences are SEHNR and FQNEAQ (reference sequence). The germline V and J ends were trimmed by 1 base and 5 bases, with 9 bases remaining between them. CDR3 length: 14 residues. The CDR3 protein is CASSLVAGDQPQHF. The CDR3 DNA is TGTGCCAGCAGCTTAGTGGCGGGAGATCAGCCCCAGCATTTT.